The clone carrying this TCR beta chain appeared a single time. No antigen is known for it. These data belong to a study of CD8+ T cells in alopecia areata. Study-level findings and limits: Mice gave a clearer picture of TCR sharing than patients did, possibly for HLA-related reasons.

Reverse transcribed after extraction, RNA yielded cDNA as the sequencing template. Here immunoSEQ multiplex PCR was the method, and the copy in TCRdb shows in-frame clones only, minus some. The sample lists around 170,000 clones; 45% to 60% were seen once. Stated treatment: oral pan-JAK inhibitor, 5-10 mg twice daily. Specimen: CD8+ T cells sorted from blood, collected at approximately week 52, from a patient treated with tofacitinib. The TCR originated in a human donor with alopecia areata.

The CDR3 sequence: CASSSGQEDDEQFF. The CDR3, as DNA: TGTGCCAGCAGCAGTGGACAGGAAGACGATGAGCAGTTCTTC. The V and J genes are TRBV7-9 and TRBJ2-1; 7 nucleotides match TRBD1. The CDR3 extends over 14 amino acids. After removal of 5 bases from V and 8 bases from J, the junction contained 9 bases not matched to a gene. CDR1 SEHNR and CDR2 FQNEAQ come from the germline V gene (reference sequence). Full variable domain (rest looked up from reference TRBV7-9 and TRBJ2-1): DTGVSQNPRHKITKRGQNVTFRCDPISEHNRLYWYRQTLGQGPEFLTYFQNEAQLEKSRLLSDRFSAERPKGSFSTLEIQRTEQGDSAMYLCASSSGQEDDEQFFGPGTRLTVL.